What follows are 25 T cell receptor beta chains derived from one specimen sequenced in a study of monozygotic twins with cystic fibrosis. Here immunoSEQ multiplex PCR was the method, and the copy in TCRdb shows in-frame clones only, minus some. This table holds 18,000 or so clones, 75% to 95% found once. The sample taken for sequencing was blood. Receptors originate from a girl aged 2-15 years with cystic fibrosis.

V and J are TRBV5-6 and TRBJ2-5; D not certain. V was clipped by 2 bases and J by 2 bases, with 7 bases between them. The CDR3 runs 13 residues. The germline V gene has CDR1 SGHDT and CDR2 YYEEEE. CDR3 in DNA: TGTGCCAGCAGCTTCTCCAGACAAGAGACCCAGTACTTC. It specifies CASSFSRQETQYF.

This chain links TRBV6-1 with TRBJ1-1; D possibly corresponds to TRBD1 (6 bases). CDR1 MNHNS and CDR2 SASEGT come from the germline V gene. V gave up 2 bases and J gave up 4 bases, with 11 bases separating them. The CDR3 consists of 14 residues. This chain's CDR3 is CASSESGDGTEAFF. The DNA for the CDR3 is TGTGCCAGCAGTGAATCAGGGGACGGCACTGAAGCTTTCTTT.

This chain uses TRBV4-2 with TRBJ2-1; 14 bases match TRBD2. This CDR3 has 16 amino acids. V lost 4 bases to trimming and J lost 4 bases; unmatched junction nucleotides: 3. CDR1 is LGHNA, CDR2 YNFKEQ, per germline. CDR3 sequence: CASSLGTSGSYNEQFF. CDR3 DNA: TGTGCCAGCAGCCTTGGGACTAGCGGGAGTTACAATGAGCAGTTCTTC.

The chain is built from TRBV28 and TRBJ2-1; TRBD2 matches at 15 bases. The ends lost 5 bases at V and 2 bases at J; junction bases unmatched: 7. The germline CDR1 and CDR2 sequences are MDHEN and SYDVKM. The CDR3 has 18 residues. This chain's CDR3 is CASSPGLAGGPPYNEQFF. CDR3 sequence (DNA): TGTGCCAGCAGTCCTGGACTAGCGGGAGGGCCCCCCTACAATGAGCAGTTCTTC.

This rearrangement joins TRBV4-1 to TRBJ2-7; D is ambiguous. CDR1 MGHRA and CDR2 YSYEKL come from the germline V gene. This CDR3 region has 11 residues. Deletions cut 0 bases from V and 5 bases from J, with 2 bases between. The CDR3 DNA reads TGCGCCAGCAGCCAAGATGACGAGCAGTACTTC. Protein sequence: CASSQDDEQYF.

The CDR3 spells CATSSTGFGNQPQHF. The CDR3 coding sequence is TGTGCCACCAGCTCGACAGGGTTCGGCAATCAGCCCCAGCATTTT. The chain uses TRBV15 and TRBJ1-5; 7 bases fit TRBD1. Germline V gene sequence: CDR1 LNHNV, CDR2 YYDKDF (reference sequence). The J segment lost 2 bases and the V segment lost 5 bases, leaving 6 bases of the junction unmatched. CDR3 size: 15 residues.

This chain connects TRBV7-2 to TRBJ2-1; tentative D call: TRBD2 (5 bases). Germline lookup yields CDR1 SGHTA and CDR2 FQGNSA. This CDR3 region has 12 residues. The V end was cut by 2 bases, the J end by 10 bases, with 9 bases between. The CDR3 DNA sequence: TGTGCCAGCAGCTTATCTTGGGAGGAGCAGTTCTTC. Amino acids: CASSLSWEEQFF.

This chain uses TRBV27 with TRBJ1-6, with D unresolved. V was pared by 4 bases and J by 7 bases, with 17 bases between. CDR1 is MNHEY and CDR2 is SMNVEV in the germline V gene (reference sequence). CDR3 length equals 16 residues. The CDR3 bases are TGTGCCAGCAGTTCCATTTGGCAGGCGGGCAATTCACCCCTCCACTTT. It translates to CASSSIWQAGNSPLHF.

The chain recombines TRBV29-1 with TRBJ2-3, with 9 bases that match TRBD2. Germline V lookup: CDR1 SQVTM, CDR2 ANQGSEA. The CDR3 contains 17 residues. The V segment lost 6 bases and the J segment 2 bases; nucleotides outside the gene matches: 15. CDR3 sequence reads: CSVTWREGLLPTDTQYF. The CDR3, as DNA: TGCAGCGTCACTTGGCGGGAGGGCCTTCTGCCCACAGATACGCAGTATTTT.

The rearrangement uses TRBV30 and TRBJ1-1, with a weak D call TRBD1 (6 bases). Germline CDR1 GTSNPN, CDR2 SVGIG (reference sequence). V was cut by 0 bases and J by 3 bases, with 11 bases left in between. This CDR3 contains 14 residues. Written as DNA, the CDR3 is TGTGCCTGGAGTGTAACAGGGAGATACACTGAAGCTTTCTTT. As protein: CAWSVTGRYTEAFF.

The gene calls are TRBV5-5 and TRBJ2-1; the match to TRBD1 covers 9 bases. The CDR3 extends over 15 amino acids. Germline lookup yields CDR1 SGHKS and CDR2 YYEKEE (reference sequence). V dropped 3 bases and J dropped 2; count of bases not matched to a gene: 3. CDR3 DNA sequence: TGTGCCAGCAGCTCCGGGACAGGGACCTACAATGAGCAGTTCTTC. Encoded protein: CASSSGTGTYNEQFF.

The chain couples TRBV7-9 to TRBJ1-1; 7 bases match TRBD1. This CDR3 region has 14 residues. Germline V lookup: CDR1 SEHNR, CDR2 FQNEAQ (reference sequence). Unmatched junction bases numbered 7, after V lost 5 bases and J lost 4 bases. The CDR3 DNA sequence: TGTGCCAGCAGCCAAAGAACAGGGGTCACTGAAGCTTTCTTT. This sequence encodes CASSQRTGVTEAFF.

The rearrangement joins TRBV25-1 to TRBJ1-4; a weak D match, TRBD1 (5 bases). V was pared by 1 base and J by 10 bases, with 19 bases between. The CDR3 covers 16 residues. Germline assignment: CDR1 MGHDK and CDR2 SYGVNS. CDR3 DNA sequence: TGTGCCAGCAGTGAATCGAGGACCAGGGTTGCCGGAAAACTGTTTTTT. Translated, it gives CASSESRTRVAGKLFF.

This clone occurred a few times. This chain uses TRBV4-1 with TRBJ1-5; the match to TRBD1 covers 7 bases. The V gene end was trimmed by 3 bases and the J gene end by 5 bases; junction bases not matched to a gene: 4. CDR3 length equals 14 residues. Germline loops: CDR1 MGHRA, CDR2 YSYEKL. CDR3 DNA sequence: TGCGCCAGCAGCCATTGGACAGGCGATCAGCCCCAGCATTTT. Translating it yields CASSHWTGDQPQHF.

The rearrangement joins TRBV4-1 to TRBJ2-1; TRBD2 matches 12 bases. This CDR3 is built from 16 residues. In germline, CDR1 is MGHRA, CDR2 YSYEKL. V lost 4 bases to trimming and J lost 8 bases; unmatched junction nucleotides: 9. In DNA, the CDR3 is TGCGCCAGCAGCCCACTGACTAGCGGGAGAAGAGATGAGCAGTTCTTC. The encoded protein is CASSPLTSGRRDEQFF.

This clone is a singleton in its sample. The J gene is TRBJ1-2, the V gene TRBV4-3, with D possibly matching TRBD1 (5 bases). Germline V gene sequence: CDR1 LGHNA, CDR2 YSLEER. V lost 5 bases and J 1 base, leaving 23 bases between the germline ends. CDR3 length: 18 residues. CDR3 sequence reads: CASSVGSRGSQLNYGYTF. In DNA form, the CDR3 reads TGCGCCAGCAGCGTAGGCTCAAGGGGTTCCCAACTTAACTATGGCTACACCTTC.

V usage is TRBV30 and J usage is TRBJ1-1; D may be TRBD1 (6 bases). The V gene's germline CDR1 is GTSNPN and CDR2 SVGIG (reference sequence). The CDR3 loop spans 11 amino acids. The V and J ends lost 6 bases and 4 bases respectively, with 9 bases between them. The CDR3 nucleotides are TGTGCCTGCAACAGGGTCACTGAAGCTTTCTTT. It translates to CACNRVTEAFF.

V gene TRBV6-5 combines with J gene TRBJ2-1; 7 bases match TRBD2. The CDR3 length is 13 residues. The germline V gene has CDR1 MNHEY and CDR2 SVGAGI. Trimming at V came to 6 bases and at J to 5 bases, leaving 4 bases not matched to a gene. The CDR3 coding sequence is TGTGCCAGCAGACGCGGGAGAGACAATGAGCAGTTCTTC. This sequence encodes CASRRGRDNEQFF.

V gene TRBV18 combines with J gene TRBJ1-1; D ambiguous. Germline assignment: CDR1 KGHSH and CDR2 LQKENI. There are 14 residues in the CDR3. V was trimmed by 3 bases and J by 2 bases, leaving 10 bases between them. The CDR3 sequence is CASSPPQFNTEAFF. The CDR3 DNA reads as TGTGCCAGCTCACCGCCACAGTTTAACACTGAAGCTTTCTTT.

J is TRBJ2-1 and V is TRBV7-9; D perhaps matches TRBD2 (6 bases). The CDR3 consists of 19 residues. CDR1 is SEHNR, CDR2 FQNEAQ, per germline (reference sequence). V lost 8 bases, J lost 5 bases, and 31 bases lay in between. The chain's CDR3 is CASGPFFNSIAAGNNEQFF. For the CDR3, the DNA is TGTGCCAGCGGACCTTTTTTCAACAGCATAGCGGCCGGGAACAATGAGCAGTTCTTC.

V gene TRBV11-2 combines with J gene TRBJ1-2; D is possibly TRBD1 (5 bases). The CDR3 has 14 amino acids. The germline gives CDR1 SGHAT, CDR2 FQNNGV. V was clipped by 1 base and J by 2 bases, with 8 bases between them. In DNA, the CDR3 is TGTGCCAGCAGCTTAGCAGGGACCAACTATGGCTACACCTTC. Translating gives CASSLAGTNYGYTF.

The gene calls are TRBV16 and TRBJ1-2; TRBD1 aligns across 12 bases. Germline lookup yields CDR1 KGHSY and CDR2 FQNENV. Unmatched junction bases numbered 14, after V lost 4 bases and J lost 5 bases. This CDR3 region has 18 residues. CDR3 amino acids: CASSRSGTGGSGVYGYTF. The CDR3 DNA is TGTGCCAGCAGCCGCTCCGGGACAGGGGGCTCCGGGGTTTATGGCTACACCTTC.

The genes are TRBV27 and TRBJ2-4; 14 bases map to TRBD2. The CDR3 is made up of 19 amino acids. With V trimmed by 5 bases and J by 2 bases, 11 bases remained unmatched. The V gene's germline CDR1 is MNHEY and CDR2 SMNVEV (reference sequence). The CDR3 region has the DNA TGTGCCAGCAGTCCCCTTGGGACTAGCGGGAGTTCGACCAAAAACATTCAGTACTTC. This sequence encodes CASSPLGTSGSSTKNIQYF.

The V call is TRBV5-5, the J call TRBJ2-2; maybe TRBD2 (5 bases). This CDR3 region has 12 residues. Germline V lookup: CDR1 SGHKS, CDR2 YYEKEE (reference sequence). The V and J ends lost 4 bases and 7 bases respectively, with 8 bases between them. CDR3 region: CASSGGIGELFF. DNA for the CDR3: TGTGCCAGCAGCGGAGGTATCGGGGAGCTGTTTTTT.

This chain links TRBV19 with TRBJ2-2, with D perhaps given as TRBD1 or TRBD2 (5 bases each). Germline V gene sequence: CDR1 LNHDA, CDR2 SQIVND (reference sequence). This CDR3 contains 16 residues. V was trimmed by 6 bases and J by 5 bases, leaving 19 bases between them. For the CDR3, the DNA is TGTGCCAGTAGAACCCCGGGACGAGATGTGACCGGGGAGCTGTTTTTT. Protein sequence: CASRTPGRDVTGELFF.